The 9 T cell receptor beta chains below come from one sample, sequenced in a study of blood T cell repertoires in COVID-19. TCRdb's table, derived via immunoSEQ multiplex PCR, lists solely in-frame clones and lacks some. The profile shows some 47,000 clones, approximately 92% of them singletons. Material: peripheral blood. These receptor sequences come from a man aged 55 to 69 with active COVID-19.

The chain is built from TRBV24-1 and TRBJ2-7; D unclear. In germline, CDR1 is KGHDR, CDR2 SFDVKD. The CDR3 totals 12 residues. V dropped 4 bases and J dropped 6 bases, with 9 bases sitting between them. The CDR3 sequence is CATSEVDSEQYF. Here the CDR3 DNA reads TGTGCCACCAGTGAGGTCGATAGCGAGCAGTACTTC.

This chain links TRBV5-1 with TRBJ2-1, with 9 bases matching TRBD2. This CDR3 contains 14 residues. V shed 2 bases, J shed 9 bases, and the junction held 6 bases outside the gene matches. Germline loops: CDR1 SGHRS, CDR2 YFSETQ. The CDR3 nucleotides read TGCGCCAGCAGCTTCCCTAGCGGGGACGGTGAGCAGTTCTTC. As protein: CASSFPSGDGEQFF.

This clone was counted once. The V call is TRBV10-3, the J call TRBJ2-1; 11 bases line up with TRBD2. Germline trimming cut 6 bases from V and 3 bases from J; bases unmatched to any gene: 13. The CDR3 length is 18 residues. Germline V lookup: CDR1 ENHRY, CDR2 SYGVKD. The CDR3 spells CAISPLAGDRGLYNEQFF. As DNA, the CDR3 is TGTGCCATCAGCCCACTAGCGGGAGATAGGGGGCTCTACAATGAGCAGTTCTTC.

The chain recombines TRBV9 with TRBJ2-1; no firm D call. The CDR3 runs to 15 residues. The V and J ends lost 2 bases and 4 bases respectively, with 13 bases between them. In germline, CDR1 is SGDLS, CDR2 YYNGEE. The CDR3 here is CASSVGGTLYNEQFF. The DNA of the CDR3 is TGTGCCAGCAGCGTTGGCGGAACCCTTTACAATGAGCAGTTCTTC.

CDR3 sequence (DNA): TGTGCCAGCAGCCGTTCGGGACAGGGGGATAAGGGCACTGAAGCTTTCTTT. Translation: CASSRSGQGDKGTEAFF. The chain couples TRBV3-1 (or the pseudogene TRBV3-2) to TRBJ1-1; the match to TRBD1 covers 11 bases. The CDR3 extends over 17 amino acids. Trimming removed 4 bases from V and 4 bases from J; junction bases left unmatched: 11. Germline V gene sequence: CDR1 LGHDT, CDR2 YNNKEL (reference sequence).

This sequence joins TRBV5-6 and TRBJ2-6; D remains unclear. The germline V gene has CDR1 SGHDT and CDR2 YYEEEE. This CDR3 region has 15 residues. V was cut by 0 bases and J by 0 bases, with 4 bases left in between. The CDR3 region is CASSLGVSGANVLTF. CDR3 nucleotides: TGTGCCAGCAGCTTGGGCGTCTCTGGGGCCAACGTCCTGACTTTC.

The chain recombines TRBV6-4 with TRBJ2-1; 13 bases are shared with TRBD2. There are 15 residues in the CDR3. Looked up from germline, CDR1 is MRHNA and CDR2 is SNTAGT. V shed 5 bases, J shed 5 bases, and the junction held 3 bases outside the gene matches. CDR3: CASSLGTSGDNEQFF. CDR3 bases: TGTGCCAGCAGTCTCGGGACTAGCGGGGACAATGAGCAGTTCTTC.

CDR3 amino acids: CASRTSGRAFADTQYF. The DNA for the CDR3 is TGTGCCAGCAGAACTAGCGGGAGGGCCTTCGCAGATACGCAGTATTTT. The chain combines TRBV19 with TRBJ2-3; the match to TRBD2 covers 13 bases. Germline V lookup: CDR1 LNHDA, CDR2 SQIVND (reference sequence). CDR3 length: 16 amino acids. V shed 9 bases, J shed 4 bases, and the junction held 10 bases outside the gene matches.

The chain carries TRBV11-1 and TRBJ2-7, with 8 bases identical to TRBD1. The germline CDR1 and CDR2 sequences are SGHAT and FQDESV (reference sequence). This CDR3 comprises 14 residues. V lost 4 bases, J lost 0 bases, and 2 bases stayed unmatched. CDR3 nucleotide sequence: TGTGCCAGCAGCTCAGGGACAGGCTCCTACGAGCAGTACTTC. Residues: CASSSGTGSYEQYF.